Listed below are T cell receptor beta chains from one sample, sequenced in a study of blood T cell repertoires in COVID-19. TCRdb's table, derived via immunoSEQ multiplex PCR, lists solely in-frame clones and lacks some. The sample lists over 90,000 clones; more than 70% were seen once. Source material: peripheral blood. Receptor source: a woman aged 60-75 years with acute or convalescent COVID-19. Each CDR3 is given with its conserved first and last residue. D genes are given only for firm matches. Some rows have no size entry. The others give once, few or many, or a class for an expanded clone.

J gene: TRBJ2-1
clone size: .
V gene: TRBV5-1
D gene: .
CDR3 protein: CASSSQDAHEQFF
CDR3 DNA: TGCGCCAGCAGCTCCCAGGATGCCCATGAGCAGTTCTTC

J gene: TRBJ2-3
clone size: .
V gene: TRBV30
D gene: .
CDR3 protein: CAWSDFRAQYF
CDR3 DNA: TGTGCCTGGAGTGACTTCAGGGCGCAGTATTTT

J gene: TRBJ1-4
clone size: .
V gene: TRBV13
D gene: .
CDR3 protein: CASSLRTDEKLFF
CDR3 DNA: TGTGCCAGCAGCCTCCGCACGGATGAAAAACTGTTTTTT

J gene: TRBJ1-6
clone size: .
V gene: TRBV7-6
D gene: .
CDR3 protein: CASSLEPWSRGLISPLHF
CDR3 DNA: TGTGCCAGCAGCTTAGAGCCGTGGTCAAGGGGTCTAATTTCACCCCTCCACTTT

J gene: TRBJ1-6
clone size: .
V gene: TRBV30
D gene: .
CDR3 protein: CAWSEVGATNSPLHF
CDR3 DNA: TGTGCCTGGAGCGAGGTGGGGGCTACGAATTCACCCCTCCACTTT

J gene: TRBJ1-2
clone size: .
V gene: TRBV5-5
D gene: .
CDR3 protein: CASSTRGPSYTF
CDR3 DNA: TGTGCCAGCAGTACCCGCGGGCCAAGCTACACCTTC

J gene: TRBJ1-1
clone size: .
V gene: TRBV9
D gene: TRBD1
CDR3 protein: CASSVDPQGAEAFF
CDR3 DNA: TGTGCCAGCAGCGTAGACCCCCAGGGGGCAGAAGCTTTCTTT

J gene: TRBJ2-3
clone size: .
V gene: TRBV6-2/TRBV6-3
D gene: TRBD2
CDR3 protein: CASSPLAGGGTDTQYF
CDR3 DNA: TGTGCCAGCAGCCCTCTAGCGGGAGGGGGGACAGATACGCAGTATTTT

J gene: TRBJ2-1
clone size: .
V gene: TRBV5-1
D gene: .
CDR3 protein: CASSLDPDTYNEQFF
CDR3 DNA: TGCGCCAGCAGCTTAGATCCGGACACCTACAATGAGCAGTTCTTC

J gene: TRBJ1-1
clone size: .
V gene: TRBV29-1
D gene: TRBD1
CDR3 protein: CSVRDRERLGTEAFF
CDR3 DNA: TGCAGCGTCCGGGACAGGGAACGATTGGGCACTGAAGCTTTCTTT

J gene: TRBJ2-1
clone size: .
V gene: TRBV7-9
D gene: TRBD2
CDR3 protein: CASSKGLAGYNEQFF
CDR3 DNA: TGTGCCAGCAGCAAAGGACTAGCGGGCTACAATGAGCAGTTCTTC

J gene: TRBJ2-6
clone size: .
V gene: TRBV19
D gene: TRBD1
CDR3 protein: CASRPTGETSGANVLTF
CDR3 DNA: TGTGCCAGTAGACCGACAGGGGAGACTTCTGGGGCCAACGTCCTGACTTTC

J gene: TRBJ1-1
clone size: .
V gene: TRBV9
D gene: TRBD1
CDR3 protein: CASSVEGDRVGAFF
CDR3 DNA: TGTGCCAGCAGCGTAGAAGGGGACAGGGTCGGAGCTTTCTTT

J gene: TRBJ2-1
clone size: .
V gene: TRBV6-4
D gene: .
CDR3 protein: CASSAPPGEQFF
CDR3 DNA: TGTGCCAGCAGTGCCCCCCCAGGGGAGCAGTTCTTC

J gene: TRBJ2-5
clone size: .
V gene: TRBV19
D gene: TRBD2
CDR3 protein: CASSIGGLAGWETQYF
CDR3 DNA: TGTGCCAGTAGTATAGGGGGACTAGCGGGATGGGAGACCCAGTACTTC

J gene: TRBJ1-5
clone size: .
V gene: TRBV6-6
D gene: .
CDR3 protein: CASSYSGGGGGQPQHF
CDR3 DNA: TGTGCCAGCAGTTACTCTGGCGGGGGAGGGGGTCAGCCCCAGCATTTT

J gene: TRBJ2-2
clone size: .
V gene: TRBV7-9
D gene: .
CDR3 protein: CASSPLRQANTGELFF
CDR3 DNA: TGTGCCAGCAGCCCCCTACGACAGGCGAACACCGGGGAGCTGTTTTTT

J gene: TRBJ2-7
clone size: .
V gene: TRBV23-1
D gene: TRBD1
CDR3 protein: CASSLGQGGEQYF
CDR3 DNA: TGCGCCAGCAGTCTCGGACAGGGTGGCGAGCAGTACTTC

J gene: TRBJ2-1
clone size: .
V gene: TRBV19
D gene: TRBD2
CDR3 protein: CASSPGLAGGLDEQFF
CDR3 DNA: TGTGCCAGTAGTCCCGGACTAGCGGGAGGACTAGATGAGCAGTTCTTC

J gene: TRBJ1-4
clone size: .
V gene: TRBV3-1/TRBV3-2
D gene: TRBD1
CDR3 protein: CASGQGGEKLFF
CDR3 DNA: TGTGCCAGCGGACAGGGCGGGGAAAAACTGTTTTTT

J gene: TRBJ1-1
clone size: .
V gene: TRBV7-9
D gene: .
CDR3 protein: CASSSDRNTEAFF
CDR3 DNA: TGTGCCAGCAGCTCGGACAGGAACACTGAAGCTTTCTTT

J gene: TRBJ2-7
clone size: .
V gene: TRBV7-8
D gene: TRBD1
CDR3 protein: CASSRTGLEQYF
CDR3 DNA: TGTGCCAGCAGCCGGACAGGGCTTGAGCAGTACTTC

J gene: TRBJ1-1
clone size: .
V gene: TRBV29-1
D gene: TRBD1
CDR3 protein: CSVAQGARTEAFF
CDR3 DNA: TGCAGCGTCGCACAGGGGGCGAGAACTGAAGCTTTCTTT

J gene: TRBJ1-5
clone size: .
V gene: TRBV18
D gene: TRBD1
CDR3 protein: CASSPTGGNQPQHF
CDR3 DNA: TGTGCCAGCTCACCGACAGGGGGGAATCAGCCCCAGCATTTT

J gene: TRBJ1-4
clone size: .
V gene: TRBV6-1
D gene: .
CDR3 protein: CASREVLARGEKLFF
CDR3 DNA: TGTGCCAGCAGGGAAGTATTGGCCAGGGGTGAAAAACTGTTTTTT

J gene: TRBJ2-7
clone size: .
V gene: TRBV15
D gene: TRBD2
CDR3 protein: CATSSGRAGEQYF
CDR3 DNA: TGTGCCACCAGCAGCGGGAGGGCCGGCGAGCAGTACTTC

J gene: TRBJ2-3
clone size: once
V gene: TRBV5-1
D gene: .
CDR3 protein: CASSPNPGTPQDTQYF
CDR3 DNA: TGCGCCAGCAGCCCTAACCCCGGGACTCCTCAGGATACGCAGTATTTT

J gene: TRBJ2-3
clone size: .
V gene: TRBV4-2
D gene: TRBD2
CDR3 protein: CASSQSPTWTSGRSSTDTQYF
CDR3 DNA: TGTGCCAGCAGCCAAAGCCCCACCTGGACTAGCGGGAGAAGTAGCACAGATACGCAGTATTTT

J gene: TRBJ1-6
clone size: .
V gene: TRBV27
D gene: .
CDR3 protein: CASSPGLSYSPLHF
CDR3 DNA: TGTGCCAGCAGCCCCGGGTTATCCTATTCACCCCTCCACTTT

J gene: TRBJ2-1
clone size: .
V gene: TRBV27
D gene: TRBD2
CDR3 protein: CASSLHGLAGDNEQFF
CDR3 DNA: TGTGCCAGCAGTTTACACGGACTAGCGGGAGACAATGAGCAGTTCTTC

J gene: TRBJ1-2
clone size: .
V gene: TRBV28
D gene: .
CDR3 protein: CASTEAVFTNGYTF
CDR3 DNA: TGTGCCAGCACCGAGGCTGTATTTACGAATGGCTACACCTTC

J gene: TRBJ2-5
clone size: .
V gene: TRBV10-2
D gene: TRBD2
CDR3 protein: CASRGTSGRETQYF
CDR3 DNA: TGCGCCAGCAGGGGGACTAGCGGGAGAGAGACCCAGTACTTC

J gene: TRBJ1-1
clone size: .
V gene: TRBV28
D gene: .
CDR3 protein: CASSLGGGTNTEAFF
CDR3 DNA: TGTGCCAGCAGTTTGGGGGGGGGAACGAACACTGAAGCTTTCTTT

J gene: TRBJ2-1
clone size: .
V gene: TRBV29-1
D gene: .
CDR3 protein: CSVQRSSYNEQFF
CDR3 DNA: TGCAGCGTTCAGCGTAGCTCCTACAATGAGCAGTTCTTC